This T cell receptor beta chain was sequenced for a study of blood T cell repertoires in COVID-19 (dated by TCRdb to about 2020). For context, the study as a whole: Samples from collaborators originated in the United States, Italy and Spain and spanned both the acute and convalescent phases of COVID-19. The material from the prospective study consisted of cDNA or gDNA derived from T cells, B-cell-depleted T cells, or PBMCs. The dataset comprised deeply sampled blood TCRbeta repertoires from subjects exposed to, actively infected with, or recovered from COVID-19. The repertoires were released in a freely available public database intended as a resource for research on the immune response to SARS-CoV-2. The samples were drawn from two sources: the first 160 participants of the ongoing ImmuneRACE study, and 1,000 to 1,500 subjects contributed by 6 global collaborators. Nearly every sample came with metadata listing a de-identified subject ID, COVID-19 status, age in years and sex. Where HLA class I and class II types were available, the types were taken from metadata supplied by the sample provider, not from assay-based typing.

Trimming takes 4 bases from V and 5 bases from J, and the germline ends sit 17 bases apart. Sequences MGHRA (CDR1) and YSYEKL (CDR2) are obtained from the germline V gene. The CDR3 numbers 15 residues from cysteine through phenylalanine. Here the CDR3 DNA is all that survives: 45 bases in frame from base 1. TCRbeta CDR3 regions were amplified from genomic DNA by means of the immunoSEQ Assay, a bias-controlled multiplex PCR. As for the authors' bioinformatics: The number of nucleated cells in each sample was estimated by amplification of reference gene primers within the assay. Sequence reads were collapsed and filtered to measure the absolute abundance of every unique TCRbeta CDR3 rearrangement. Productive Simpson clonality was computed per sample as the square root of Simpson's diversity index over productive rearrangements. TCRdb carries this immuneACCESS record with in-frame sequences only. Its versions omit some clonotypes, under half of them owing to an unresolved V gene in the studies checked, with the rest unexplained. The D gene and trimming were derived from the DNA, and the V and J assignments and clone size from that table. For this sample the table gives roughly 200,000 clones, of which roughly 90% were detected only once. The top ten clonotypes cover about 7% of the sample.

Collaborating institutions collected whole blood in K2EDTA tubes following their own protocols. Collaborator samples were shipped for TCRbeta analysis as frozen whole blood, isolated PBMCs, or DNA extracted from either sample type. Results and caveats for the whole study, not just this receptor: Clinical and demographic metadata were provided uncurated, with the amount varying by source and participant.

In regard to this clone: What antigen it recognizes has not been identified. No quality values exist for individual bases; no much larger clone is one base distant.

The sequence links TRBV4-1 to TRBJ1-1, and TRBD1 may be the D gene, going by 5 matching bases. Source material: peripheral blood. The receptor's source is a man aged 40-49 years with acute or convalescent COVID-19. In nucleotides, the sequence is TGCGCCAGCAGCCCCACCGAGGTACGGGGGACTGAAGCTTTCTTT. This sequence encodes CASSPTEVRGTEAFF.